This is a list of T cell receptor beta chains from one sample in a study of T cell changes during pregnancy in multiple sclerosis. The repertoire was sequenced with immunoSEQ multiplex PCR; TCRdb's copy has only in-frame clones and lacks some. Of about 72,000 clones in the sample, roughly nine tenths are singletons; the top ten hold about 1.5%. The source material was peripheral blood, sampled in the first trimester of pregnancy. The origin of the receptors is a female donor in good health, enrolled as a control in a pregnancy study. Each CDR3 is given with its conserved first and last residue. Fields, in order: V gene, J gene, D gene, clone size, CDR3 protein, CDR3 DNA. The D gene is left open where the match is weak. Clone size, where shown, is once, few, many, or a class for clones that have expanded.

TRBV28	TRBJ1-3	.	once	CASSSPIGVLGNTIYF	TGTGCCAGCAGCTCCCCGATAGGGGTACTTGGAAACACCATATATTTT
TRBV5-1	TRBJ2-3	.	.	CASSLVQVSSTDTQYF	TGCGCCAGCAGCTTGGTCCAGGTTTCTAGCACAGATACGCAGTATTTT
TRBV9	TRBJ2-7	TRBD1	.	CASSGGQGQGFNYEQYF	TGTGCCAGCAGCGGAGGGCAGGGACAGGGCTTTAACTACGAGCAGTACTTC
TRBV2	TRBJ2-1	TRBD2	.	CASSEVSGRALEQFF	TGTGCCAGCAGTGAAGTGAGCGGGAGGGCCCTTGAGCAGTTCTTC
TRBV6-4	TRBJ2-3	.	.	CASSDSAESTDTQYF	TGTGCCAGCAGTGACTCAGCCGAGAGCACAGATACGCAGTATTTT
TRBV19	TRBJ1-2	.	.	CASMLIGGYGYTF	TGTGCCAGTATGCTCATAGGGGGCTATGGCTACACCTTC
TRBV19	TRBJ1-1	.	.	CASSQNTEAFF	TGTGCCAGTAGCCAGAACACTGAAGCTTTCTTT
TRBV5-4	TRBJ2-7	.	.	CASTLDSLTYEQYF	TGTGCCAGCACCCTCGACAGTCTAACCTACGAGCAGTACTTC
TRBV4-1	TRBJ2-2	.	once	CASSQGSGPNTGELFF	TGCGCCAGCAGCCAAGGGAGCGGACCGAACACCGGGGAGCTGTTTTTT
TRBV19	TRBJ2-2	TRBD1	.	CASSPIGQGTGELFF	TGTGCCAGTAGTCCTATCGGACAGGGGACCGGGGAGCTGTTTTTT
TRBV28	TRBJ2-1	.	.	CASAKPYNEQFF	TGTGCCAGCGCAAAGCCGTACAATGAGCAGTTCTTC